What follows are 32 T cell receptor beta chains derived from one specimen sequenced in a study of cytomegalovirus exposure and HLA in healthy donors. A multiplex PCR was run with 60 Vbeta primers and 13 Jbeta primers. Produced via immunoSEQ multiplex PCR; TCRdb's table is partial and in-frame only. Seen here are around 150,000 clones, approximately 83% observed once, and the top ten hold approximately 9.4%. Sequenced input: PBMCs. These receptors came from a young man in good health and CMV-seropositive.

This clone was found once. CDR3 nucleotides: TGTGCCAGCAGCGTACCTCAGGGGAGGAACACTGAAGCTTTCTTT. Translating gives CASSVPQGRNTEAFF. The chain combines TRBV9 with TRBJ1-1; perhaps TRBD1 as D (6 bases). The CDR3 length is 15 residues. Germline V gives CDR1 SGDLS, CDR2 YYNGEE. The V and J ends lost 1 base and 1 base respectively, with 11 bases between them.

The chain employs TRBV7-2 and TRBJ1-4, with 8 positions matching TRBD1. The trim removed 0 bases at V and 10 bases at J, leaving 7 bases unmatched. From germline, CDR1 is SGHTA and CDR2 FQGNSA. CDR3 length equals 15 residues. The CDR3 region has the DNA TGTGCCAGCAGCTTAGCGGGACAGGATGTGCGAAAACTGTTTTTT. It yields the protein CASSLAGQDVRKLFF.

This chain uses TRBV4-3 with TRBJ1-3, with D possibly matching TRBD1 (5 bases). The CDR3 length is 16 residues. Trimming stripped 0 bases from V and 4 bases from J, with 13 bases between. Germline V gives CDR1 LGHNA, CDR2 YSLEER. CDR3 region: CASSQDKRGRGNTIYF. The CDR3 nucleotides read TGCGCCAGCAGCCAAGATAAGCGGGGCCGGGGAAACACCATATATTTT.

The rearrangement links TRBV27 to TRBJ2-2; D perhaps matches TRBD2 (6 bases). V lost 6 bases to trimming and J lost 5 bases, with 19 bases between them. This CDR3 is 16 amino acids long. The germline CDR1 and CDR2 sequences are MNHEY and SMNVEV (reference sequence). The CDR3 DNA is TGTGCCAGCAGACCCCCCGGGGGTCGGGTAACCGGGGAGCTGTTTTTT. Its translation is CASRPPGGRVTGELFF.

The rearrangement uses TRBV18 and TRBJ1-4, with D unresolved. Trimming cost V 6 bases and J 7 bases, with 24 bases left between them. The germline V gene has CDR1 KGHSH and CDR2 LQKENI. The CDR3 spans 17 residues. The CDR3 protein is CASSANPPTGEGEKLFF. CDR3 coding DNA: TGTGCCAGCTCCGCGAACCCCCCGACCGGAGAGGGTGAAAAACTGTTTTTT.

J is TRBJ1-2 and V is TRBV30; D is ambiguous. CDR3 length: 16 amino acids. Per germline, CDR1 GTSNPN and CDR2 SVGIG (reference sequence). V gave up 2 bases and J gave up 0 bases, with 16 bases separating them. CDR3 sequence reads: CAWSPGVVLANYGYTF. The CDR3, as DNA: TGTGCCTGGAGTCCCGGTGTCGTCCTCGCTAACTATGGCTACACCTTC.

This clone was seen only a few times. The V and J genes are TRBV2 and TRBJ2-5; 8 nucleotides align to TRBD2. After removal of 7 bases from V and 7 bases from J, the junction contained 14 bases not matched to a gene. The CDR3 loop spans 15 amino acids. CDR1 SNHLY and CDR2 FYNNEI come from the germline V gene. The CDR3 region has the DNA TGTGCCAGCACGGCGGTAGCGGGGATTTTGGGGACCCAGTACTTC. Residues: CASTAVAGILGTQYF. The entire variable domain, with the rest obtained from reference TRBV2 and TRBJ2-5, is as follows: EPEVTQTPSHQVTQMGQEVILRCVPISNHLYFYWYRQILGQKVEFLVSFYNNEISEKSEIFDDQFSVERPDGSNFTLKIRSTKLEDSAMYFCASTAVAGILGTQYFGPGTRLLVL.

This clone was counted many times. The identical CDR3 is also encoded by other nucleotide sequences in the sample. J is TRBJ2-7 and V is TRBV15, with 7 bases identical to TRBD2. Germline assignment: CDR1 LNHNV and CDR2 YYDKDF (reference sequence). CDR3 length: 15 amino acids. V lost 0 bases, J lost 4 bases, and 6 bases stayed unmatched. The CDR3 spells CATSRDSGGSYEQYF. CDR3 nucleotide sequence: TGTGCCACCAGCAGAGATTCAGGCGGGAGTTACGAGCAGTACTTC.

The chain links TRBV15 to TRBJ2-5; TRBD2 matches at 9 bases. The CDR3 has 16 amino acids. The ends lost 2 bases at V and 1 base at J; junction bases unmatched: 5. Germline-derived CDR1 and CDR2 are LNHNV and YYDKDF (reference sequence). This chain's CDR3 is CATSRPIAGAQETQYF. CDR3 in DNA: TGTGCCACCAGCAGACCCATAGCGGGGGCCCAAGAGACCCAGTACTTC.

The chain employs TRBV28 and TRBJ2-3; 8 nucleotides align to TRBD2. The CDR3 is 15 amino acids. Per germline, CDR1 MDHEN and CDR2 SYDVKM. The junction had 9 bases not matched to a gene; V was cut back by 8 bases and J by 2 bases. CDR3 bases: TGTGCCAGCGGCTTTTCTAGCGGGCCCACAGATACGCAGTATTTT. Amino acid sequence: CASGFSSGPTDTQYF.

The chain links TRBV7-9 to TRBJ1-2, with D perhaps TRBD1 (6 bases). Trimming took off 5 bases at V and 6 bases at J, with 16 bases between the two ends. The CDR3 length is 14 residues. Germline V gene lookup returns CDR1 SEHNR and CDR2 FQNEAQ (reference sequence). The CDR3 DNA reads TGTGCCAGCAGCCTCCCGACAGGAAAAAATGGCTACACCTTC. It specifies CASSLPTGKNGYTF. Using reference TRBV7-9 and TRBJ1-2 for the parts outside the CDR3, the full variable domain is DTGVSQNPRHKITKRGQNVTFRCDPISEHNRLYWYRQTLGQGPEFLTYFQNEAQLEKSRLLSDRFSAERPKGSFSTLEIQRTEQGDSAMYLCASSLPTGKNGYTFGSGTRLTVV.

V gene TRBV2 combines with J gene TRBJ1-1; 7 bases map to TRBD1. V lost 4 bases to trimming and J lost 1 base; unmatched junction nucleotides: 9. Germline V gene lookup returns CDR1 SNHLY and CDR2 FYNNEI. There are 16 residues in the CDR3. DNA of the CDR3: TGTGCCAGCAGTGGAAGGGGACAGCAGAGGAACACTGAAGCTTTCTTT. It codes for CASSGRGQQRNTEAFF.

The J gene is TRBJ1-2, the V gene TRBV4-2; 7 bases align to TRBD1. Trimming took 1 base from V and 8 from J; bases not matched to a gene: 13. This CDR3 spans 16 amino acids. Germline values: CDR1 LGHNA, CDR2 YNFKEQ. The CDR3 nucleotides read TGTGCCAGCAGCCAAGCCTTCCGGGACAGCCAGAGGGGCTACACCTTC. Translated, it gives CASSQAFRDSQRGYTF.

V usage is TRBV19 and J usage is TRBJ1-3; D is unclear. Trimming cost V 5 bases and J 4 bases, with 9 bases left between them. The CDR3 covers 13 residues. Germline V gene data show CDR1 as LNHDA and CDR2 as SQIVND (reference sequence). CDR3 amino acids: CASSFTSGNTIYF. The CDR3 coding sequence is TGTGCCAGTAGTTTCACGAGCGGAAACACCATATATTTT.

This clone occurred once. The chain employs TRBV29-1 and TRBJ1-1; D may be TRBD1 (6 bases). The CDR3 totals 11 residues. The V and J ends lost 6 bases and 2 bases respectively, with 7 bases between them. Germline loops: CDR1 SQVTM, CDR2 ANQGSEA. In DNA, the CDR3 is TGCAGCGTACAGGGAAACACTGAAGCTTTCTTT. This translates into CSVQGNTEAFF.

The chain joins TRBV7-8 to TRBJ2-5; the match to TRBD1 covers 9 bases. With 4 bases clipped from V and 3 bases from J, the junction kept 12 bases outside the gene matches. The germline gives CDR1 SGHVS, CDR2 FQNEAQ. This CDR3 comprises 17 residues. The CDR3 nucleotides read TGTGCCAGCAGCTCAAAATGGACAGGGGAGGCTAAAGAGACCCAGTACTTC. This encodes CASSSKWTGEAKETQYF.

This chain links TRBV7-9 with TRBJ2-2, with 8 bases aligning to TRBD1. V shed 4 bases and J 6 bases; nucleotides not matched to a gene: 10. This CDR3 spans 16 amino acids. Germline V gives CDR1 SEHNR, CDR2 FQNEAQ (reference sequence). The CDR3 sequence is CASSSLRTGWAGELFF. CDR3 bases: TGTGCCAGCAGCTCCCTTAGGACAGGGTGGGCCGGGGAGCTGTTTTTT.

This clone has a handful of counts. The chain is built from TRBV6-6 and TRBJ1-1; D uncertain. The CDR3 contains 11 residues. The ends were cut back, 11 bases at V and 10 bases at J, with 17 bases in the middle. Germline V lookup: CDR1 MNHNY, CDR2 SVGAGI (reference sequence). DNA of the CDR3: TGTGCCGTTGCCGCCAGTCTCGCAGCTTTCTTT. It yields the protein CAVAASLAAFF.

The chain combines TRBV4-3 with TRBJ2-5, with 13 bases lining up with TRBD2. The DNA end lines up better with TRBJ2-7; the J call may be wrong. The CDR3 is made up of 22 amino acids. Germline CDR1 is LGHNA and CDR2 is YSLEER. The CDR3 DNA follows: TGCGCCAGCAGCCAAGATCGGGTGGAGACAGGCCGACTAGCGGGGGGCTCCTACGAGCAGTACTTC. Amino acids: CASSQDRVETGRLAGGSYEQYF.

This clone was recorded only once. The chain carries TRBV5-1 and TRBJ2-5; D perhaps matches TRBD1 (6 bases). CDR1 is SGHRS and CDR2 is YFSETQ in the germline V gene. V gave up 4 bases and J gave up 5 bases, with 12 bases separating them. CDR3 length: 13 residues. This CDR3 reads CASSARGLETQYF. Written as DNA, the CDR3 is TGCGCCAGCAGCGCCAGGGGTTTGGAGACCCAGTACTTC.

The V gene is TRBV5-6, the J gene TRBJ1-2; D remains ambiguous. V lost 4 bases and J 2 bases, leaving 9 bases between the germline ends. Per germline, CDR1 SGHDT and CDR2 YYEEEE. The CDR3 runs to 13 residues. The CDR3, as DNA: TGTGCCAGCAGCCTCCTGAGAAACTATGGCTACACCTTC. Its protein is CASSLLRNYGYTF.

J is TRBJ1-2 and V is TRBV5-4, with D perhaps TRBD1 (5 bases). Trimming took 4 bases from V and 8 from J, leaving 24 bases between them. Germline V lookup: CDR1 SGHNT, CDR2 YYREEE (reference sequence). This CDR3 is built from 16 residues. This chain's CDR3 is CASSPTGMGGTGGYTF. As DNA, the CDR3 is TGTGCCAGCAGCCCTACCGGGATGGGAGGGACTGGGGGCTACACCTTC.

This clone was detected only a few times. The chain recombines TRBV6-5 with TRBJ2-5, with D perhaps TRBD2 (6 bases). V dropped 0 bases and J dropped 9 bases, with 14 bases sitting between them. CDR1 MNHEY and CDR2 SVGAGI come from the germline V gene. There are 14 residues in the CDR3. CDR3 sequence: CASSYSEVGEAQYF. The CDR3 nucleotides read TGTGCCAGCAGTTACTCCGAAGTCGGGGAGGCCCAGTACTTC.

The chain is built from TRBV18 and TRBJ2-3; 7 bases match TRBD2. Germline CDR1 and CDR2: KGHSH and LQKENI. This CDR3 has 15 residues. Trimming took 2 bases from V and 1 from J; bases not matched to a gene: 3. CDR3 residues: CASSPGLVGTDTQYF. CDR3 in DNA: TGTGCCAGCTCACCAGGACTAGTCGGCACAGATACGCAGTATTTT.

The rearrangement uses TRBV9 and TRBJ2-7; 8 positions match TRBD1. The length of the CDR3 is 16 residues. CDR1 is SGDLS, CDR2 YYNGEE, per germline. The V and J ends lost 0 bases and 4 bases, in that order; junction bases with no gene match: 9. The CDR3 DNA sequence: TGTGCCAGCAGCGTAGGCCCTACAGGGGGTGGGTACGAGCAGTACTTC. Protein sequence: CASSVGPTGGGYEQYF. The variable domain in full, completed from reference TRBV9 and TRBJ2-7, reads DSGVTQTPKHLITATGQRVTLRCSPRSGDLSVYWYQQSLDQGLQFLIQYYNGEERAKGNILERFSAQQFPDLHSELNLSSLELGDSALYFCASSVGPTGGGYEQYFGPGTRLTVT.

The V gene is TRBV6-5, the J gene TRBJ2-1; D remains ambiguous. Germline V lookup: CDR1 MNHEY, CDR2 SVGAGI. The CDR3 is 13 residues long. V was clipped by 6 bases and J by 1 base, with 7 bases between them. Written as DNA, the CDR3 is TGTGCCAGCAGCCTGAGGTCCTACAATGAGCAGTTCTTC. Translation gives CASSLRSYNEQFF.

The rearrangement uses TRBV4-3 and TRBJ2-1, with D maybe TRBD1 (6 bases). Germline-derived CDR1 and CDR2 are LGHNA and YSLEER. CDR3 length equals 13 residues. V lost 4 bases, J lost 8 bases, and 12 bases lay in between. The CDR3: CASSRTRGYEQFF. The CDR3 DNA follows: TGCGCCAGCAGCCGAACGAGGGGGTATGAGCAGTTCTTC.

The rearrangement links TRBV6-1 to TRBJ2-7; the D gene is possibly TRBD2 (5 bases). V was trimmed by 1 base and J by 4 bases, leaving 8 bases between them. CDR3 length equals 13 residues. Germline V gene lookup returns CDR1 MNHNS and CDR2 SASEGT. As DNA, the CDR3 is TGTGCCAGCAGTGAAGGCAGGAGGTACGAGCAGTACTTC. It translates to CASSEGRRYEQYF.

The CDR3 DNA reads as TGTGCCAGCAGTGAGGGCCCAAACATTGGGTATGGCTACACCTTC. This codes for CASSEGPNIGYGYTF. The rearrangement links TRBV6-1 to TRBJ1-2; D unresolved. This CDR3 has 15 amino acids. The V end was cut by 3 bases, the J end by 5 bases, with 16 bases between. Germline loops: CDR1 MNHNS, CDR2 SASEGT.

The chain uses TRBV5-8 and TRBJ1-5; tentative D call: TRBD1 (6 bases). Germline V gene lookup returns CDR1 SGHTS and CDR2 YDEGEE. The CDR3 has 14 residues. The V and J ends lost 4 bases and 5 bases respectively, with 13 bases between them. The chain's CDR3 is CASSLQGRDQPQHF. For the CDR3, the DNA is TGTGCCAGCAGCCTTCAGGGGAGAGATCAGCCCCAGCATTTT.

V and J are TRBV27 and TRBJ1-5; tentative D call: TRBD1 (5 bases). The ends were cut back, 3 bases at V and 7 bases at J, with 16 bases in the middle. CDR1 is MNHEY and CDR2 is SMNVEV in the germline V gene (reference sequence). CDR3 length: 15 residues. As DNA, the CDR3 is TGTGCCAGCAGTTTTGCGGACGGTCCAGGGCAGCCCCAGCATTTT. Translated: CASSFADGPGQPQHF.

Remarks on this clone: In the same sample, other DNA sequences code for this CDR3. V usage is TRBV6-5 and J usage is TRBJ2-7; TRBD1 matches 8 bases. The germline V gene has CDR1 MNHEY and CDR2 SVGAGI. The CDR3 runs 13 residues. Trimming cost V 6 bases and J 3 bases; bases outside gene matches: 4. The CDR3: CASRGTGLYEQYF. CDR3 DNA sequence: TGTGCCAGCAGGGGGACAGGACTCTACGAGCAGTACTTC.